These 16 T cell receptor beta chains share one sample of origin, sequenced in a study of beta chain features in type 1 diabetes. Study-level findings and limits: Type 1 diabetes patients had moderately but significantly shorter TCRB CDR3s in all four CD4+ subsets.

The sequenced template was cDNA made from the entire isolated RNA. The table came from immunoSEQ multiplex PCR; TCRdb's copy has only in-frame clones and leaves some out. The sample has 350,000 to 450,000 clones, over 9.5% seen once. For these receptors, no antigen is known. The sequencing sample was made of naive CD4+ T cells from blood. Receptor source: a woman under 30 with type 1 diabetes.

A few counts support this clone. The CDR3 DNA is TGTGCCAGCAGCGTAGGGGGTGGGGACTTCCAAGAGACCCAGTACTTC. Encoded protein: CASSVGGGDFQETQYF. The J gene is TRBJ2-5, the V gene TRBV9; tentatively, D is TRBD2 (6 bases). Germline loops: CDR1 SGDLS, CDR2 YYNGEE. Between the trimmed V and J ends, which lost 0 bases and 1 base, there was a span of 13 bases. The CDR3 is 16 residues long.

The CDR3: CATVKGTGSYEQYF. As DNA, the CDR3 is TGTGCCACCGTTAAGGGGACAGGGTCCTACGAGCAGTACTTC. The chain employs TRBV7-9 and TRBJ2-7, with TRBD1 identical over 9 bases. This CDR3 has 14 amino acids. After removal of 10 bases from V and 1 base from J, the junction contained 8 bases not matched to a gene. Germline V gene sequence: CDR1 SEHNR, CDR2 FQNEAQ (reference sequence).

The genes are TRBV30 and TRBJ2-5; D is unresolved. Trimming took off 2 bases at V and 3 bases at J, with 16 bases between the two ends. Germline loops: CDR1 GTSNPN, CDR2 SVGIG (reference sequence). This CDR3 is 15 amino acids long. The CDR3 DNA reads as TGTGCCTGGAGTACCTTTAGGAGCTACGAAGAGACCCAGTACTTC. Translating gives CAWSTFRSYEETQYF.

This clone was counted a few times. The chain carries TRBV5-1 and TRBJ2-7; tentative D call: TRBD2 (6 bases). V lost 3 bases to trimming and J lost 0 bases, with 13 bases between them. Germline V gene lookup returns CDR1 SGHRS and CDR2 YFSETQ. The CDR3 loop spans 15 amino acids. The DNA of the CDR3 is TGCGCCAGCAGCTCCGGGACTTCTGACTCCTACGAGCAGTACTTC. Translating gives CASSSGTSDSYEQYF.

The J gene is TRBJ2-3, the V gene TRBV5-1; no reliable D call. This CDR3 has 13 amino acids. Germline V lookup: CDR1 SGHRS, CDR2 YFSETQ. V lost 5 bases, J lost 0 bases, and 7 bases lay in between. For the CDR3, the DNA is TGCGCCAGCAGTTCCACTAGCACAGATACGCAGTATTTT. Translating it yields CASSSTSTDTQYF.

The gene calls are TRBV6-4 and TRBJ1-1; TRBD1 might be the D (6 bases). CDR3 length equals 13 residues. Trimming removed 8 bases at V and 1 base at J, with 11 bases between. Germline assignment: CDR1 MRHNA and CDR2 SNTAGT. The CDR3 protein is CASAQTGNTEAFF. CDR3 coding DNA: TGTGCCAGCGCACAGACAGGGAACACTGAAGCTTTCTTT.

The chain couples TRBV4-1 to TRBJ2-5; D may be TRBD2 (6 bases). Germline V gene sequence: CDR1 MGHRA, CDR2 YSYEKL. Trimming shortened V by 3 bases and J by 6 bases, and 17 bases separated the two germline ends. This CDR3 has 15 amino acids. The CDR3 bases are TGCGCCAGCAGCCAGTCGGACTATCCTCGTCAGACCCAGTACTTC. This sequence encodes CASSQSDYPRQTQYF.

The table lists this clone with a few counts. This chain connects TRBV14 to TRBJ2-7; D gene uncertain. V gave up 0 bases and J gave up 3 bases, with 9 bases separating them. The CDR3 loop spans 14 amino acids. Germline CDR1 and CDR2: SGHDN and FVKESK. CDR3 nucleotides: TGTGCCAGCAGCCAAGATCTGGGCAGCTACGAGCAGTACTTC. Its protein is CASSQDLGSYEQYF.

V gene TRBV7-9 combines with J gene TRBJ1-5, with D hard to call. The length of the CDR3 is 14 residues. CDR1 is SEHNR and CDR2 is FQNEAQ in the germline V gene (reference sequence). V gave up 1 base and J gave up 6 bases, with 10 bases separating them. This chain's CDR3 is CASSLGGLGQPQHF. DNA of the CDR3: TGTGCCAGCAGCTTAGGAGGGCTGGGTCAGCCCCAGCATTTT. Full variable domain (outside the CDR3, taken from reference TRBV7-9 and TRBJ1-5): DTGVSQNPRHKITKRGQNVTFRCDPISEHNRLYWYRQTLGQGPEFLTYFQNEAQLEKSRLLSDRFSAERPKGSFSTLEIQRTEQGDSAMYLCASSLGGLGQPQHFGDGTRLSIL.

V and J are TRBV16 and TRBJ2-3; D unresolved. Trimming removed 1 base from V and 5 bases from J, with 4 bases in between. CDR1 and CDR2 (germline): KGHSY, FQNENV. This CDR3 is 12 amino acids long. In DNA, the CDR3 is TGTGCCAGCAGCCAATTGAGAGATACGCAGTATTTT. As protein: CASSQLRDTQYF.

In its sample, this clone was seen a few times. The CDR3 nucleotides read TGTGCCAGCAGCTCAAAAGGGGGCTCCTACAATGAGCAGTTCTTC. This translates into CASSSKGGSYNEQFF. The chain carries TRBV7-2 and TRBJ2-1; a weak D match, TRBD1 (6 bases). This CDR3 region has 15 residues. CDR1 SGHTA and CDR2 FQGNSA come from the germline V gene. V was pared by 4 bases and J by 0 bases, with 10 bases between.

The chain couples TRBV29-1 to TRBJ2-4; D not resolved. The CDR3 runs 14 residues. The V and J ends lost 4 bases and 4 bases respectively, with 14 bases between them. Germline CDR1 SQVTM, CDR2 ANQGSEA. The CDR3 protein is CSVVVAGIKNIQYF. Here the CDR3 DNA reads TGCAGCGTTGTCGTGGCAGGAATTAAAAACATTCAGTACTTC.

The chain recombines TRBV5-1 with TRBJ2-1; D is unclear. CDR1 is SGHRS, CDR2 YFSETQ, per germline. V gave up 6 bases and J gave up 6 bases, with 13 bases separating them. The CDR3 is made up of 13 amino acids. CDR3 protein: CASTLSNGNEQFF. CDR3 nucleotides: TGCGCCAGCACCCTTAGTAATGGCAATGAGCAGTTCTTC.

The rearrangement links TRBV27 to TRBJ1-6, with D uncertain. V lost 2 bases and J lost 10, with 6 bases in between. The length of the CDR3 is 12 residues. The V gene's germline CDR1 is MNHEY and CDR2 SMNVEV (reference sequence). The CDR3 coding sequence is TGTGCCAGCAGTTTAGACGGGTCACCCCTCCACTTT. Residues: CASSLDGSPLHF.

This clone is a singleton in its sample. The junction shows a germline mismatch at one end, possibly a read error. The V gene is TRBV19, the J gene TRBJ2-3; 8 nucleotides align to TRBD2. Looked up from germline, CDR1 is LNHDA and CDR2 is SQIVND (reference sequence). The CDR3 covers 14 residues. CDR3 DNA sequence: TGTGCCAGTAGTATACGGACTAGCAGAGATACGCAGTATTTT. Amino acids: CASSIRTSRDTQYF.

The J gene is TRBJ2-5, the V gene TRBV11-2; TRBD1 might be the D (5 bases). Trimming pared 5 bases from V and 7 bases from J, leaving 14 bases between. CDR1 is SGHAT, CDR2 FQNNGV, per germline. CDR3 length: 13 amino acids. CDR3 residues: CASSPIGAGTQYF. Written as DNA, the CDR3 is TGTGCCAGCAGCCCAATTGGGGCAGGGACCCAGTACTTC.